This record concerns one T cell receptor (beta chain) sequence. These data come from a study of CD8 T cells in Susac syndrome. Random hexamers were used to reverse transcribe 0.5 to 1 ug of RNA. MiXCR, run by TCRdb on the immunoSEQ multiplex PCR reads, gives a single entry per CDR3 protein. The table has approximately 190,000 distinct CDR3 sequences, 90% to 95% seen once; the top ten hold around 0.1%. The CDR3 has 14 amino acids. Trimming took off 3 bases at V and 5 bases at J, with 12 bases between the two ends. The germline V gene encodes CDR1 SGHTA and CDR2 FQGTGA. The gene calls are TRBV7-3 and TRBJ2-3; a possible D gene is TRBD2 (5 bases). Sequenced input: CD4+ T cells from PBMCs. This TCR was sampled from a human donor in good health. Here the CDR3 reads CASSFRGRGDTQYF. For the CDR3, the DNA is TGTGCCAGCAGCTTTAGAGGCCGGGGAGATACGCAGTATTTT.